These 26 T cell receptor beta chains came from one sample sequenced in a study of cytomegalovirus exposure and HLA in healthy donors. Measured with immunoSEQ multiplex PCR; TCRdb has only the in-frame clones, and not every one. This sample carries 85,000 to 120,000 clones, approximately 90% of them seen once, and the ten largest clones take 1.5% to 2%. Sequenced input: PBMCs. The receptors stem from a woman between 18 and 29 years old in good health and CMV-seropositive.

CDR3 region: CASSFEGQFATNEKLFF. In DNA, the CDR3 is TGCGCCAGCAGCTTCGAAGGACAGTTTGCAACTAATGAAAAACTGTTTTTT. The J gene is TRBJ1-4, the V gene TRBV5-1, with D possibly TRBD1 on 6 matching bases. Germline V gives CDR1 SGHRS, CDR2 YFSETQ. Trimming stripped 2 bases from V and 0 bases from J, with 14 bases between. The CDR3 consists of 17 residues.

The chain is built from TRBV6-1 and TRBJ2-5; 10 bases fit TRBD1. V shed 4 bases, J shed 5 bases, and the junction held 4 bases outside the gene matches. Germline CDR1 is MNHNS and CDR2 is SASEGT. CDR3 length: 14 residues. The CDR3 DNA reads TGTGCCAGCAGTGGACAGGGGGCGATGGAGACCCAGTACTTC. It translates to CASSGQGAMETQYF.

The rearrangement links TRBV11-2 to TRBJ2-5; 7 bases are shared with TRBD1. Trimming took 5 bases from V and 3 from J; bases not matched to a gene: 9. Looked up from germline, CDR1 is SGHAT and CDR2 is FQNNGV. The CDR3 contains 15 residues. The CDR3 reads CASSRQGPSKETQYF. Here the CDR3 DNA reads TGTGCCAGCAGCCGACAGGGCCCATCAAAAGAGACCCAGTACTTC.

CDR3 sequence: CASSTRERTSGGDPTDTQYF. CDR3 DNA sequence: TGTGCCAGCAGCACCAGGGAGAGAACTAGCGGGGGGGATCCCACAGATACGCAGTATTTT. This rearrangement joins TRBV9 to TRBJ2-3; 13 nucleotides line up with TRBD2. The V gene's germline CDR1 is SGDLS and CDR2 YYNGEE. This CDR3 contains 20 residues. The V and J ends lost 4 bases and 2 bases, in that order; junction bases with no gene match: 16.

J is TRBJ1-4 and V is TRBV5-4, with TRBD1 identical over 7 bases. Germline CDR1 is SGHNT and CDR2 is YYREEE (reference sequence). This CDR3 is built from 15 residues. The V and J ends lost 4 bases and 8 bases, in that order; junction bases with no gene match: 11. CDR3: CASSKAGGPGEKLFF. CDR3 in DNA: TGTGCCAGCAGCAAGGCAGGGGGACCGGGGGAAAAACTGTTTTTT.

The CDR3: CASSVGRGNNSPLHF. Written as DNA, the CDR3 is TGTGCCAGCAGCGTAGGAAGGGGTAATAATTCACCCCTCCACTTT. V and J are TRBV9 and TRBJ1-6, with D perhaps TRBD1 (5 bases). This CDR3 has 15 amino acids. Trimming took 0 bases from V and 5 from J, leaving 9 bases between them. The germline V gene encodes CDR1 SGDLS and CDR2 YYNGEE.

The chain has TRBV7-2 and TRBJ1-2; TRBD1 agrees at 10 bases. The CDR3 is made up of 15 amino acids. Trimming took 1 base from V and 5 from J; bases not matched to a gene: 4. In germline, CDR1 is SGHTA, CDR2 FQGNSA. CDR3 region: CASSLGGGQGYGYTF. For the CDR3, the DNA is TGTGCCAGCAGCTTAGGAGGGGGACAGGGGTATGGCTACACCTTC.

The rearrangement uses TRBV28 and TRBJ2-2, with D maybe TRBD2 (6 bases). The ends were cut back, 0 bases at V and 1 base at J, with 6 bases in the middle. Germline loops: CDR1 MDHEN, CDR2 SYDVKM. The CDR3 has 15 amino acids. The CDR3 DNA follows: TGTGCCAGCAGTTTATGGGGGGGGAACACCGGGGAGCTGTTTTTT. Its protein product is CASSLWGGNTGELFF.

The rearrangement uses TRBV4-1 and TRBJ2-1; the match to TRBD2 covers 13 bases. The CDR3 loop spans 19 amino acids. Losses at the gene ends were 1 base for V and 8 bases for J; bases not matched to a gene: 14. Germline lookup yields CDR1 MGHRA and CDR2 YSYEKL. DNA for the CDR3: TGCGCCAGCAGCCAAGGGGGCAAACTAGCGGGGGGGCGTTCGTATGAGCAGTTCTTC. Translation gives CASSQGGKLAGGRSYEQFF.

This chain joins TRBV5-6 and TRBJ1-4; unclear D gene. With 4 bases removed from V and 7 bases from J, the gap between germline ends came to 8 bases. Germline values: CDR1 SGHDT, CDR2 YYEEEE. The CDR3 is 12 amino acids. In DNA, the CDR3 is TGTGCCAGCAGCGGAGGACGTGAAAAACTGTTTTTT. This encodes CASSGGREKLFF. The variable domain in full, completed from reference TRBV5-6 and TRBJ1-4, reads DAGVTQSPTHLIKTRGQQVTLRCSPKSGHDTVSWYQQALGQGPQFIFQYYEEEERQRGNFPDRFSGHQFPNYSSELNVNALLLGDSALYLCASSGGREKLFFGSGTQLSVL.

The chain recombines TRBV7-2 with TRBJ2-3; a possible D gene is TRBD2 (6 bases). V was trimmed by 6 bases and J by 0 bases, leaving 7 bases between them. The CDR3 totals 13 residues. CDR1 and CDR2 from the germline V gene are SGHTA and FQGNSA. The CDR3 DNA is TGTGCCAGCAGGGGGGGTAGCACAGATACGCAGTATTTT. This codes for CASRGGSTDTQYF.

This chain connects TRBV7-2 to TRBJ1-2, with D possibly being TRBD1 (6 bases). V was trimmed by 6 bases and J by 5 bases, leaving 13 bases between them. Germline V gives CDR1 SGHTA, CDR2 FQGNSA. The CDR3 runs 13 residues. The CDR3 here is CASSYGQRYGYTF. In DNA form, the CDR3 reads TGTGCCAGCAGTTACGGACAGAGATATGGCTACACCTTC.

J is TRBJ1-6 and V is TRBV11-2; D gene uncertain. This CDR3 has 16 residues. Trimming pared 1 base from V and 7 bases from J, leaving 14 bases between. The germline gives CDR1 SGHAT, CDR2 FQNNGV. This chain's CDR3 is CASSLGAGFKNSPLHF. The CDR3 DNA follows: TGTGCCAGCAGCTTAGGGGCGGGTTTTAAGAATTCACCCCTCCACTTT.

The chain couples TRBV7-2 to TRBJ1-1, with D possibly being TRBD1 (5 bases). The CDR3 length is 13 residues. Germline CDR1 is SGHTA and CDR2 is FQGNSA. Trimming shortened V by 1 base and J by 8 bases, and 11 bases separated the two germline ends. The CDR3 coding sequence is TGTGCCAGCAGCTTAGGGTCCAGGGCAGAAGCTTTCTTT. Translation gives CASSLGSRAEAFF.

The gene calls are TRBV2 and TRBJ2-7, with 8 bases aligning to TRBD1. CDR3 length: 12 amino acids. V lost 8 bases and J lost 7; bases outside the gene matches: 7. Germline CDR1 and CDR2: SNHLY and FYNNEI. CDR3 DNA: TGTGCCAGCGGACAGGGAAGGGTAGAGCAGTACTTC. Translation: CASGQGRVEQYF.

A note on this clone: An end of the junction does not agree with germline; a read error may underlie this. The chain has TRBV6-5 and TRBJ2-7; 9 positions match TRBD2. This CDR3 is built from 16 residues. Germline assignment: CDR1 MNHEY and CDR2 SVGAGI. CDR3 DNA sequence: TGTGCCAGCGGTTACTCGAAGGTTGAGACTAGCGGCGAGCAGTACTTC. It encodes CASGYSKVETSGEQYF.

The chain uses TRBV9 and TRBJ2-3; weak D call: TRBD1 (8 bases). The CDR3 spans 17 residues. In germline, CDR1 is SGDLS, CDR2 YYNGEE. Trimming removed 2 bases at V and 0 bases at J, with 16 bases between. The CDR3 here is CASSVQGAGVSTDTQYF. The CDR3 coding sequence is TGTGCCAGCAGCGTTCAGGGGGCGGGGGTTAGCACAGATACGCAGTATTTT.

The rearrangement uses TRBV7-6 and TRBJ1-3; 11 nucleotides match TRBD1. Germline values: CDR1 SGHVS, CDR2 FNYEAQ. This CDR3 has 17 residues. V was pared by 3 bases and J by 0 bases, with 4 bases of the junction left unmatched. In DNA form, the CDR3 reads TGTGCCAGCAGCTTGGGGACAGGGGGATTCTCTGGAAACACCATATATTTT. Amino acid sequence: CASSLGTGGFSGNTIYF.

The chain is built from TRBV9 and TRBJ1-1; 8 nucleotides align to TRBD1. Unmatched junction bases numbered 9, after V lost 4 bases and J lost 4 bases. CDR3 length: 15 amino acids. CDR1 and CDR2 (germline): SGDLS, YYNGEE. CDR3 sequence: CASSPTGGGGTEAFF. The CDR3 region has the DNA TGTGCCAGCAGCCCCACAGGGGGAGGTGGCACTGAAGCTTTCTTT.

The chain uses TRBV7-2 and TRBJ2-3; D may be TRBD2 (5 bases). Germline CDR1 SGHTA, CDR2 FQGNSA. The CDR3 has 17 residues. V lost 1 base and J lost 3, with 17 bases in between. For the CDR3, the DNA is TGTGCCAGCAGCTTAGTAGAGAACCCGGGGTGGACAGATACGCAGTATTTT. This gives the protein CASSLVENPGWTDTQYF.

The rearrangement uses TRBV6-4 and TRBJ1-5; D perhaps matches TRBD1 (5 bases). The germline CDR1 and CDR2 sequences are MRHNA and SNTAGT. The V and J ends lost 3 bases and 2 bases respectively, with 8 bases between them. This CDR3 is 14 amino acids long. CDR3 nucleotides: TGTGCCAGCAGTGAAGGGGCCGGCAATCAGCCCCAGCATTTT. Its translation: CASSEGAGNQPQHF.

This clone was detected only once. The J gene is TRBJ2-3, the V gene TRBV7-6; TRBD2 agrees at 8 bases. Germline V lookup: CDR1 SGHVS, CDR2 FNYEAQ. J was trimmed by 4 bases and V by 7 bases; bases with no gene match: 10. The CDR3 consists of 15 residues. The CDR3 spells CASTYGLAMADTQYF. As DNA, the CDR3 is TGTGCCAGCACTTACGGACTAGCCATGGCAGATACGCAGTATTTT.

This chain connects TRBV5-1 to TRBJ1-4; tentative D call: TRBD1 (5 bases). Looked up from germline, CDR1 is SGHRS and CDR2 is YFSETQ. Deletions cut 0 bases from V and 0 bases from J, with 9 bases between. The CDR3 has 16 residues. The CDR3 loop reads CASSLGGGATNEKLFF. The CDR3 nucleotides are TGCGCCAGCAGCTTGGGCGGGGGGGCAACTAATGAAAAACTGTTTTTT.

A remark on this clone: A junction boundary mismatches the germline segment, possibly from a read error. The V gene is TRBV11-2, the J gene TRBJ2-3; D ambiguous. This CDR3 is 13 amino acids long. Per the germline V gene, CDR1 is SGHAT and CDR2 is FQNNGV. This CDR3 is CASSLNSRDTQYF. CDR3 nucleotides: TGTGCCAGCAGCTTAAATAGCAGAGATACGCAGTATTTT.

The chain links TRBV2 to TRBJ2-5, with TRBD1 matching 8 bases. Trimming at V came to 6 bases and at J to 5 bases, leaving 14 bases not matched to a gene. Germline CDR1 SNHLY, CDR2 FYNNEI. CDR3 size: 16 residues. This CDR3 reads CASRPSDRGGRETQYF. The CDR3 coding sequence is TGTGCCAGCAGACCCAGCGACAGGGGCGGCCGGGAGACCCAGTACTTC.

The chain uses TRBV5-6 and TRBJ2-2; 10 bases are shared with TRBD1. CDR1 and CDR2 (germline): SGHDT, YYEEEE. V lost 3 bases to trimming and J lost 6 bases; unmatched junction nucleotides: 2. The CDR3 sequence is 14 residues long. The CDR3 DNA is TGTGCCAGCAGCTGGGGACAGGGGCCCGGGGAGCTGTTTTTT. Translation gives CASSWGQGPGELFF.